The present T cell receptor (beta chain) was sequenced within a study of monozygotic twins with inflammatory bowel disease. Study conclusions and caveats: IBD patients, compared with healthy twins, shared fewer clonotypes with others (especially with disease activity). What may have added variability to patient repertoires is that immunosuppressive treatments differed.

Per the germline V gene, CDR1 is SGHDT and CDR2 is YYEEEE. CDR3 size: 15 residues. Eight separate reactions per sample served to make cDNA. Through template switching, UMIs that included a 6-nucleotide sample barcode were added. TCRdb reprocessed the 5' RACE reads, keeping one entry per CDR3 protein, no DNA. The listing contains approximately 400,000 distinct CDR3 sequences. Comments on this clonotype: Its specificity is not known.

The sequencing sample was made of blood. This sequence joins TRBV5-6 and TRBJ2-5; TCRdb's D call, TRBD1, is unchecked because there is no DNA. The source is a human donor with ulcerative colitis or Crohn's disease, or a healthy co-twin of an affected twin (not recorded which). CDR3: CASSLGPGSQETQYF.